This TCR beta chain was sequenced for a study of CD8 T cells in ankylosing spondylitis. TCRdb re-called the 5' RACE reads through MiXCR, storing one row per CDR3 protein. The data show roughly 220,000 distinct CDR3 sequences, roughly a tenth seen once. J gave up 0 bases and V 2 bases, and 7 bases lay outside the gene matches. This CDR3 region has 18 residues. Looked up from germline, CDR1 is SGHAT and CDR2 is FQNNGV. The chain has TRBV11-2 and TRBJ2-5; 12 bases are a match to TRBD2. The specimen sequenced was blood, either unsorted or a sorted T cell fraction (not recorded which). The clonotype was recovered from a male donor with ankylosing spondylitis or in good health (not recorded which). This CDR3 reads CASSLILAGGRYQETQYF. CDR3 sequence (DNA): TGTGCCAGCAGCTTAATACTAGCGGGGGGACGGTACCAAGAGACCCAGTACTTC. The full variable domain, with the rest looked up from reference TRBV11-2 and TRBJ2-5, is EAGVAQSPRYKIIEKRQSVAFWCNPISGHATLYWYQQILGQGPKLLIQFQNNGVVDDSQLPKDRFSAERLKGVDSTLKIQPAKLEDSAVYLCASSLILAGGRYQETQYFGPGTRLLVL.